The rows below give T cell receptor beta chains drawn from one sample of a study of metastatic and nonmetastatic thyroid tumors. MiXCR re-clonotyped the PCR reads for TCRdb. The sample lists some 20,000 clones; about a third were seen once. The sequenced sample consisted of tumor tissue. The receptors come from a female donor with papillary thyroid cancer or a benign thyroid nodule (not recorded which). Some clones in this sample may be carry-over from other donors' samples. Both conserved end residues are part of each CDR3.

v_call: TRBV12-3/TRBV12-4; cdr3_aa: CASRLTAQTEAFF
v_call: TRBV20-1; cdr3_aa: CSASRGLAGVDTGELFF
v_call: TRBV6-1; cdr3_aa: CASSEDPGTLPEAFF
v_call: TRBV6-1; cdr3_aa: CASSRYRSQNTEAFF
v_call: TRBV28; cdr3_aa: CASSLFSTGELFF
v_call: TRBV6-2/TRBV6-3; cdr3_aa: CASSYSGTGEETQYF
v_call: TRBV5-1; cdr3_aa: CASSLGLALTTDTQYF
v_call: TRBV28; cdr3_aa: CASGKGGLTSYNEQFF
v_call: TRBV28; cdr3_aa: CASSLLQGEQYF
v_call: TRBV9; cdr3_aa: CASSVGTDWGEQYF
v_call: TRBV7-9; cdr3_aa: CASSFPGQPYGYTF
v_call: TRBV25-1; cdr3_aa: CASSVAGSAGQYF
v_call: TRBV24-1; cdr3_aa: CATSDATTDTQYF
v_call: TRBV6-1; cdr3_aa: CASSPGRATGELFF
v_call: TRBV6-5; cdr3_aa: CASSYRGPTEAFF
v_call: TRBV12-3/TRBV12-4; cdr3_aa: CASSGTGGYEQYF
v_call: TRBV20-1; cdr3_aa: CSARDRARVSYEQYF
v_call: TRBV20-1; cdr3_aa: CSARTSEGHSTDTQYF
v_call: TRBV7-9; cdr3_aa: CASGQSNEQFF
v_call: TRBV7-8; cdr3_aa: CASSSPNGPEAFF
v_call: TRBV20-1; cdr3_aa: CSAGKGGINTEAFF
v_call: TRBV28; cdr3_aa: CASIPTERGNGYTF
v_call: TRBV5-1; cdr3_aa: CASSPGPGELFF
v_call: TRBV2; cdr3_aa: CAGSRGTALYEQYF
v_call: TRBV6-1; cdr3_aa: CASRQREGLSAGELFF
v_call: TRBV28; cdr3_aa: CASSLANPTKTYGYTF
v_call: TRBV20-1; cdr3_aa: CSAPVRGSGEETQYF
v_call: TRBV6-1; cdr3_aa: CASSSWFANTGELFF
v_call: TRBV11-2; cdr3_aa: CASSALAGGYTGELFF
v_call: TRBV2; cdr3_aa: CASSPGTSNTGELFF
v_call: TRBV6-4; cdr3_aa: CASSEGQDTDTQYF
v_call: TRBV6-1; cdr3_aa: CAVSAGTAATEQYF
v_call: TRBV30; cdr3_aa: CAWSRITPKETQYF
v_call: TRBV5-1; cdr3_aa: CASSLKGLSSYNEQFF
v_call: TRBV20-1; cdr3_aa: CSASRAGVDTQYF
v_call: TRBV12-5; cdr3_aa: CASGLVSGQEDLNEAFF
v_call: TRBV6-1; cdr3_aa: CASSEALVSSYNEQFF
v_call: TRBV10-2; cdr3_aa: CASSERAWTGELFF
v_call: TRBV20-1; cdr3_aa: CSAGATGQANQPQHF
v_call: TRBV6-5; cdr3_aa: CASSYSIAPGQGGSPLHF
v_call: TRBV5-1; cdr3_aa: CASRSPDRGLNEQYF
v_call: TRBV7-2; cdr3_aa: CASSLGGPRTYGYTF
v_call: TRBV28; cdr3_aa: CASSLSPGSMNTEAFF
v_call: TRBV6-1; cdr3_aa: CASAIPPYNEQFF
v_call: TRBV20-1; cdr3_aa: CSARAAEREAFF